A selection of T cell receptor beta chains follows, all from one sample in a study of blood T cell repertoires in COVID-19. The table came from immunoSEQ multiplex PCR; TCRdb's copy has only in-frame clones and leaves some out. The sample yields over 200,000 clones, approximately 80% seen once. Material: peripheral blood. These TCRs come from a woman of 80 years or more with COVID-19, enrolled during active disease. CDR3s include the opening cysteine and the closing phenylalanine or tryptophan. D genes are given only for firm matches. Clone size appears in some rows only: once, few, many, or a class for an expanded clone.

TRBD2,TRBJ2-7,17,TRBV4-2,-,TGTGCCAGCAGCCAAGATCTAGCGGGAGGGAGCTCCTACGAGCAGTACTTC,CASSQDLAGGSSYEQYF
-,TRBJ2-1,14,TRBV7-8,-,TGTGCCAGCAGCCCGGACAGTACCTACAATGAGCAGTTCTTC,CASSPDSTYNEQFF
TRBD2,TRBJ2-3,16,TRBV6-2/TRBV6-3,-,TGTGCCAGCAGTTCTCCAATAGCGGGAGTTAGAGATACGCAGTATTTT,CASSSPIAGVRDTQYF
TRBD1,TRBJ1-1,13,TRBV5-1,-,TGCGCCAGCAGCTCAGGGGGGTACGCTGAAGCTTTCTTT,CASSSGGYAEAFF
-,TRBJ2-5,13,TRBV12-3/TRBV12-4,-,TGTGCCAGCAGCCTAAAAGGCGGAGGGACCCAGTACTTC,CASSLKGGGTQYF
-,TRBJ1-4,15,TRBV3-1/TRBV3-2,-,TGTGCCAGCAGCCCCGGACTAGCGGTTAATGAAAAACTGTTTTTT,CASSPGLAVNEKLFF
-,TRBJ2-3,11,TRBV5-8,once,TGTGCCAGCAGCTTGCAAGATACGCAGTATTTT,CASSLQDTQYF
TRBD1,TRBJ2-2,15,TRBV5-1,few,TGCGCCAGCAGGTCGGGACAGGGGGACACCGGGGAGCTGTTTTTT,CASRSGQGDTGELFF
TRBD1,TRBJ1-6,16,TRBV5-1,-,TGCGCCAGCAGCCTCGGGACAGGCAGTATGGATTCACCCCTCCACTTT,CASSLGTGSMDSPLHF
TRBD2,TRBJ2-2,15,TRBV6-5,-,TGTGCCAGCAGTTACTCCGCGCGGGGGACCGGGGAGCTGTTTTTT,CASSYSARGTGELFF
-,TRBJ1-1,13,TRBV3-1/TRBV3-2,-,TGTGCCAGCAGCCAAACGGGGGAGACTGAAGCTTTCTTT,CASSQTGETEAFF